The entry that follows covers one T cell receptor (beta chain) sequence. The data belong to a study of beta chain features in type 1 diabetes. Since all of the isolated RNA was reverse transcribed, expressed TCRB transcripts were what got sequenced. Some clones are missing from TCRdb's copy, which holds only in-frame ones; the method was immunoSEQ multiplex PCR. The sample shows over 100,000 clones, about 40% of them seen only once. Every donor had blood drawn once into heparin, around 0.12 L on average. Markers CD45RO/CCR7/CD25/CD127/CD95/CD27 served to sort CD4+ naive, central memory, regulatory and stem cell-like memory cells. The receptor was isolated from a woman under 30 in good health. Source material: stem cell memory CD4+ T cells from blood.

CDR3 DNA: TGTGCCAGCAGTCCAAGCGGGAGAGGGCAGTTCTTC. The encoded protein is CASSPSGRGQFF. V usage is TRBV6-5 and J usage is TRBJ2-1, with 8 bases identical to TRBD2. From germline, CDR1 is MNHEY and CDR2 SVGAGI. Trimming took 5 bases from V and 12 from J; bases not matched to a gene: 6. The length of the CDR3 is 12 residues.